Shown below are 19 T cell receptor beta chains from a single sample sequenced in a study of CD8+ T cells in alopecia areata. cDNA reverse transcribed from extracted RNA served as the sequencing template. Method: immunoSEQ multiplex PCR; TCRdb's copy keeps in-frame clones and lacks some. The repertoire includes about 150,000 clones, 45% to 60% of them detected once, and over 4% sits in the top ten. Sequencing was performed on CD4+ T cells sorted from blood. Every receptor here comes from a human donor in good health.

The chain employs TRBV29-1 and TRBJ2-1, with TRBD1 as a possible D gene (6 bases). The V gene lost 4 bases and the J gene lost 3 bases, with 7 bases spanning the gap. This CDR3 region has 12 residues. Germline lookup yields CDR1 SQVTM and CDR2 ANQGSEA. CDR3 sequence (DNA): TGCAGCGTTGGGACAGTCTACAATGAGCAGTTCTTC. It yields the protein CSVGTVYNEQFF.

This clone was counted a few times. DNA of the CDR3: TGCGCCAGGGTGAGGGAGCAGTACTTC. As protein: CARVREQYF. This chain joins TRBV23-1 and TRBJ2-7; no definite D call. TRBV23-1 is an ORF, and what it does is uncertain. V gave up 9 bases and J gave up 7 bases, with 7 bases separating them. The CDR3 totals 9 residues.

V and J are TRBV19 and TRBJ1-5; D uncertain. The CDR3 sequence is 15 residues long. Germline V gene lookup returns CDR1 LNHDA and CDR2 SQIVND (reference sequence). Trimming removed 3 bases from V and 1 base from J, with 10 bases in between. The CDR3 loop is CASSIMEGSNQPQHF. The CDR3 region has the DNA TGTGCCAGTAGTATTATGGAGGGAAGCAATCAGCCCCAGCATTTT. The variable domain in full, with the rest retrieved from reference TRBV19 and TRBJ1-5, is DGGITQSPKYLFRKEGQNVTLSCEQNLNHDAMYWYRQDPGQGLRLIYYSQIVNDFQKGDIAEGYSVSREKKESFPLTVTSAQKNPTAFYLCASSIMEGSNQPQHFGDGTRLSIL.

This chain joins TRBV29-1 and TRBJ2-7; D remains ambiguous. With 3 bases removed from V and 2 bases from J, the gap between germline ends came to 8 bases. The CDR3 covers 12 residues. In germline, CDR1 is SQVTM, CDR2 ANQGSEA. The CDR3 sequence is CSVDMGTYEQYF. CDR3 coding DNA: TGCAGCGTTGATATGGGAACCTACGAGCAGTACTTC.

J is TRBJ2-4 and V is TRBV28, with 11 bases matching TRBD1. Germline V gives CDR1 MDHEN, CDR2 SYDVKM. CDR3 length: 17 amino acids. With V trimmed by 5 bases and J by 6 bases, 12 bases remained unmatched. The CDR3 is CASSPPIGQGAGNIQYF. CDR3 DNA sequence: TGTGCCAGCAGTCCCCCTATTGGACAGGGGGCCGGAAACATTCAGTACTTC.

This clone occurred a few times. The chain couples TRBV19 to TRBJ2-6, with unresolved D. Trimming removed 8 bases from V and 3 bases from J, with 8 bases in between. The CDR3 loop spans 13 amino acids. Germline CDR1 reads LNHDA; CDR2 reads SQIVND (reference sequence). CDR3 loop: CASAFSGANVLTF. As DNA, the CDR3 is TGTGCCAGTGCCTTCAGTGGGGCCAACGTCCTGACTTTC.

Here the CDR3 DNA reads TGTGCCACCCTCTCGCGCCAGAGCCTAGGTACGCAGTATTTT. Translation gives CATLSRQSLGTQYF. V usage is TRBV27 and J usage is TRBJ2-3, with D uncertain. V lost 10 bases, J lost 8 bases, and 22 bases lay in between. Germline V lookup: CDR1 MNHEY, CDR2 SMNVEV (reference sequence). The CDR3 runs to 14 residues.

This sequence joins TRBV6-5 and TRBJ2-7, with TRBD1 matching over 7 bases. Germline V lookup: CDR1 MNHEY, CDR2 SVGAGI. With V trimmed by 7 bases and J by 4 bases, 7 bases remained unmatched. The CDR3 has 13 amino acids. The CDR3 loop reads CASMQQGFYEQYF. The CDR3 DNA reads TGTGCCAGCATGCAACAGGGGTTTTACGAGCAGTACTTC.

This clone was seen only a few times. Other DNA sequences in the sample encode the same CDR3. The chain links TRBV29-1 to TRBJ2-5, with D possibly TRBD2 on 5 matching bases. This CDR3 region has 14 residues. Trimming cost V 1 base and J 5 bases, with 14 bases left between them. CDR1 SQVTM and CDR2 ANQGSEA come from the germline V gene. CDR3 sequence: CSVEGLAGAETQYF. The CDR3 region has the DNA TGCAGCGTTGAAGGACTCGCGGGCGCGGAGACCCAGTACTTC.

The rearrangement joins TRBV20-1 to TRBJ2-7; D not certain. The CDR3 contains 11 residues. Germline V gene sequence: CDR1 DFQATT, CDR2 SNEGSKA (reference sequence). Trimming removed 5 bases from V and 3 bases from J, with 8 bases in between. The CDR3 region has the DNA TGCAGTGCTCATGCCGGCTACGAGCAGTACTTC. Translated, it gives CSAHAGYEQYF.

This chain joins TRBV29-1 and TRBJ1-1; D gene ambiguous. V dropped 7 bases and J dropped 1 base, with 13 bases sitting between them. The CDR3 sequence is 13 residues long. Germline V gives CDR1 SQVTM, CDR2 ANQGSEA. The CDR3 is CSGHYQENTEAFF. CDR3 nucleotide sequence: TGCAGCGGGCATTATCAGGAGAACACTGAAGCTTTCTTT.

The chain joins TRBV29-1 to TRBJ1-2, with D uncertain. CDR1 and CDR2 from the germline V gene are SQVTM and ANQGSEA. There are 12 residues in the CDR3. The V and J ends lost 1 base and 8 bases respectively, with 11 bases between them. The CDR3 nucleotides are TGCAGCGTTGAAGGGGATAGAAGGGGCTACACCTTC. Its protein is CSVEGDRRGYTF.

J is TRBJ1-5 and V is TRBV6-5; no clear D. Germline-derived CDR1 and CDR2 are MNHEY and SVGAGI. With 7 bases removed from V and 2 bases from J, the gap between germline ends came to 12 bases. The CDR3 covers 14 residues. The CDR3 sequence is CASIEQNRNQPQHF. DNA for the CDR3: TGTGCCAGCATAGAGCAGAACCGCAATCAGCCCCAGCATTTT.

The rearrangement joins TRBV2 to TRBJ1-5; D is uncertain. Germline-derived CDR1 and CDR2 are SNHLY and FYNNEI. The V gene lost 6 bases and the J gene lost 4 bases, with 7 bases spanning the gap. The CDR3 runs 12 residues. In DNA, the CDR3 is TGTGCCAGCAGCCTGTTAAATCAGCCCCAGCATTTT. This encodes CASSLLNQPQHF.

The chain combines TRBV27 with TRBJ1-4; D is possibly TRBD1 (6 bases). CDR1 and CDR2 from the germline V gene are MNHEY and SMNVEV (reference sequence). Trimming left V 6 bases short and J 6 bases short, with 17 bases between. The CDR3 sequence is 15 residues long. CDR3 protein: CASSRLSGGDEKLFF. The CDR3 region has the DNA TGTGCCAGCAGCCGTCTTTCCGGGGGCGATGAAAAACTGTTTTTT.

The gene calls are TRBV20-1 and TRBJ2-5; D gene unclear. V lost 5 bases to trimming and J lost 1 base, with 5 bases between them. This CDR3 region has 11 residues. Germline CDR1 and CDR2: DFQATT and SNEGSKA (reference sequence). The DNA for the CDR3 is TGCAGTGCTCCGGTCCAAGAGACCCAGTACTTC. Residues: CSAPVQETQYF.

This clone was seen a single time. The gene calls are TRBV27 and TRBJ1-1; no definite D call. Germline V gene sequence: CDR1 MNHEY, CDR2 SMNVEV (reference sequence). The CDR3 consists of 11 residues. The CDR3 sequence: CELGEGTEAFF. DNA for the CDR3: TGTGAGCTAGGCGAAGGCACTGAAGCTTTCTTT.

In its sample, this clone was seen a few times. This chain uses TRBV29-1 with TRBJ2-1; TRBD2 matches at 8 bases. After removal of 5 bases from V and 4 bases from J, the junction contained 4 bases not matched to a gene. CDR1 is SQVTM and CDR2 is ANQGSEA in the germline V gene. The CDR3 consists of 13 residues. The CDR3, as DNA: TGCAGCGTTCCGGGACTAGGGTACAATGAGCAGTTCTTC. Residues: CSVPGLGYNEQFF.

The count of this clone is one. The chain carries TRBV15 and TRBJ2-4, with D perhaps matching TRBD2 (5 bases). The CDR3 contains 15 residues. Trimming removed 0 bases at V and 7 bases at J, with 13 bases between. Germline V CDR1 and CDR2: LNHNV, YYDKDF (reference sequence). The CDR3 sequence is CATSRDRATGNIQYF. The CDR3 region has the DNA TGTGCCACCAGCAGAGATCGGGCCACGGGGAACATTCAGTACTTC.